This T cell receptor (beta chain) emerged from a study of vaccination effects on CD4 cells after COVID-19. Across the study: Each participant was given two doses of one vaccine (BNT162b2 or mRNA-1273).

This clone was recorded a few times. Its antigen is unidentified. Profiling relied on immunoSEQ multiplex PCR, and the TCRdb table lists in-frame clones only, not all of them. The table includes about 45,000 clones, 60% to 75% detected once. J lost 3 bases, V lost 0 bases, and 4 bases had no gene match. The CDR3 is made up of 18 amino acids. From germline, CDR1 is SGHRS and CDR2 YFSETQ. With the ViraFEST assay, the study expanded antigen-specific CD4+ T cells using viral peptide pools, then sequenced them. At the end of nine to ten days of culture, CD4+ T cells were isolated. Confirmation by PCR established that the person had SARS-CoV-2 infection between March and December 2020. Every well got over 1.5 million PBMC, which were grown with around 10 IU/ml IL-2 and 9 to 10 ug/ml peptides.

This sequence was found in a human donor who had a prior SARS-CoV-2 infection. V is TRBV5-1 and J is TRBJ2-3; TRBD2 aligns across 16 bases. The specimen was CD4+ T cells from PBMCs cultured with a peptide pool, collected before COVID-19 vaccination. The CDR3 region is CASSLGGLAGGLTDTQYF. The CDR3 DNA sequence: TGCGCCAGCAGCTTGGGGGGACTAGCGGGAGGGCTGACAGATACGCAGTATTTT.